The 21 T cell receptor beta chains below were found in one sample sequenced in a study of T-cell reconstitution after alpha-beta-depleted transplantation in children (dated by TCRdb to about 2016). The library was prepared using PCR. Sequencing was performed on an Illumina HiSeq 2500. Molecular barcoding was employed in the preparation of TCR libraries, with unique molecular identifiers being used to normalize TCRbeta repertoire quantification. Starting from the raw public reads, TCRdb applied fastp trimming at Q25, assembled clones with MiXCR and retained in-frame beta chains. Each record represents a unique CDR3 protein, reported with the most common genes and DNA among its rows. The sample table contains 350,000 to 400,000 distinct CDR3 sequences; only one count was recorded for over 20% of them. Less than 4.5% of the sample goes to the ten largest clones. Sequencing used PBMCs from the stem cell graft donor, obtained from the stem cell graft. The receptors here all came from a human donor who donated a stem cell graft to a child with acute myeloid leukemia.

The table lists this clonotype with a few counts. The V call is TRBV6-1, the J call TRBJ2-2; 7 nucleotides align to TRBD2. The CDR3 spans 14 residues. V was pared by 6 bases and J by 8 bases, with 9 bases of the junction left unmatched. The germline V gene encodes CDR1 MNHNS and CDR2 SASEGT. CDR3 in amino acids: CASRTGGEGGELFF. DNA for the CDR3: TGTGCCAGCAGAACGGGGGGTGAGGGTGGGGAGCTGTTTTTT.

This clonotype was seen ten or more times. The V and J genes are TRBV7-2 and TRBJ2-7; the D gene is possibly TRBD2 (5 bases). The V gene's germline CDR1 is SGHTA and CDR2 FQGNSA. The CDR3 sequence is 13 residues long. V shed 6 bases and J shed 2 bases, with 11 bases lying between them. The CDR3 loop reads CASRAGLPYEQYF. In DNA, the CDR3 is TGTGCCAGCAGGGCCGGACTCCCCTACGAGCAGTACTTC.

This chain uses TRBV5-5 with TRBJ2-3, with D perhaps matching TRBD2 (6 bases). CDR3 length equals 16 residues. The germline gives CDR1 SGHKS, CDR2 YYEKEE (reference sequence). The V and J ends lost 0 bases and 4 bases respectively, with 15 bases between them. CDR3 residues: CASSLAISGVPDTQYF. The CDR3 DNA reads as TGTGCCAGCAGCTTGGCCATATCGGGAGTCCCAGATACGCAGTATTTT.

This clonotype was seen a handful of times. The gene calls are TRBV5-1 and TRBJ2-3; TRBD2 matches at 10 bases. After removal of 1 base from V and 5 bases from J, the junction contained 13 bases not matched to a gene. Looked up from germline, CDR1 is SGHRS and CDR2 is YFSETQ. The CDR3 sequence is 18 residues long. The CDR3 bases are TGCGCCAGCAGCTTGCCAACCTTAGCGGGAGGAAGGGGAGATACGCAGTATTTT. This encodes CASSLPTLAGGRGDTQYF.

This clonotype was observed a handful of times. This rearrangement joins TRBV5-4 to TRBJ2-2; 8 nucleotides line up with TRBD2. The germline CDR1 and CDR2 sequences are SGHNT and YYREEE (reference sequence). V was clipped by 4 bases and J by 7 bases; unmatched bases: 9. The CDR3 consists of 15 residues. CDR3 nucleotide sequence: TGTGCCAGCAGCCCCCGGACTAGCCCTCGCGGGGAGCTGTTTTTT. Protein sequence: CASSPRTSPRGELFF.

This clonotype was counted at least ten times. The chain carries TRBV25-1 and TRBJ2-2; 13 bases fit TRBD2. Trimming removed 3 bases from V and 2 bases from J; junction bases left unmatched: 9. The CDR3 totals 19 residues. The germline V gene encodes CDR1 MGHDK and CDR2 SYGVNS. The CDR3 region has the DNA TGTGCCAGCAGTGAGTCGCGCGGACTAGCGGGAGCCAACACCGGGGAGCTGTTTTTT. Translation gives CASSESRGLAGANTGELFF.

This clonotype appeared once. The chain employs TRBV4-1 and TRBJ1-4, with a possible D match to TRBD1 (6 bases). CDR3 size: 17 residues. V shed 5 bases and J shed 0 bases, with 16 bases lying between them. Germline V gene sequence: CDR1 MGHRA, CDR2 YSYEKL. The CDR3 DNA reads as TGCGCCAGCAGCAGGGGGTTCCCAGGTACAACTAATGAAAAACTGTTTTTT. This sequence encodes CASSRGFPGTTNEKLFF.

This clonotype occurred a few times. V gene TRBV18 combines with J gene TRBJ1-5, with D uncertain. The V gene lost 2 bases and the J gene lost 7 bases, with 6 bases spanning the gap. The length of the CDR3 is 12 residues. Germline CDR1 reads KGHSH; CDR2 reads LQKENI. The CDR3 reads CASSPGGQPQHF. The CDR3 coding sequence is TGTGCCAGCTCACCAGGTGGACAGCCCCAGCATTTT. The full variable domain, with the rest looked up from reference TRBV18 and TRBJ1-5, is NAGVMQNPRHLVRRRGQEARLRCSPMKGHSHVYWYRQLPEEGLKFMVYLQKENIIDESGMPKERFSAEFPKEGPSILRIQQVVRGDSAAYFCASSPGGQPQHFGDGTRLSIL.

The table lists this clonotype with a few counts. The CDR3 sequence: CASSLDVSREGYEQYF. The DNA for the CDR3 is TGCGCCAGCAGCTTAGACGTCTCGCGGGAGGGTTACGAGCAGTACTTC. The V gene is TRBV5-1, the J gene TRBJ2-7, with 9 nucleotides matching TRBD2. Germline V gene lookup returns CDR1 SGHRS and CDR2 YFSETQ. Trimming removed 2 bases from V and 4 bases from J; junction bases left unmatched: 10. There are 16 residues in the CDR3.

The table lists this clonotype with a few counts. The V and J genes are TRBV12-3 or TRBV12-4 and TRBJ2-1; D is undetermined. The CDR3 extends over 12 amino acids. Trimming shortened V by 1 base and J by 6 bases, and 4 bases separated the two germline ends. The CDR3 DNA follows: TGTGCCAGCAGTTTAGGTATCAATGAGCAGTTCTTC. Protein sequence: CASSLGINEQFF.

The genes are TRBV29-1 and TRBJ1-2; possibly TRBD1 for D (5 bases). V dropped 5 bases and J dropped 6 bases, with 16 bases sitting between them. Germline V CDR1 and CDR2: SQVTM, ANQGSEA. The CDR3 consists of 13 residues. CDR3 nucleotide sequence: TGCAGCGTTCTAAGGCAGGGACGGGATGGCTACACCTTC. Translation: CSVLRQGRDGYTF.

In nucleotides, the CDR3 is TGTGCCAGCAGCCCCCAATCCGGGAGTACAGATACGCAGTATTTT. It encodes CASSPQSGSTDTQYF. The V call is TRBV28, the J call TRBJ2-3; weak D call: TRBD2 (6 bases). The CDR3 is 15 amino acids. CDR1 and CDR2 from the germline V gene are MDHEN and SYDVKM. V was pared by 6 bases and J by 3 bases, with 16 bases between.

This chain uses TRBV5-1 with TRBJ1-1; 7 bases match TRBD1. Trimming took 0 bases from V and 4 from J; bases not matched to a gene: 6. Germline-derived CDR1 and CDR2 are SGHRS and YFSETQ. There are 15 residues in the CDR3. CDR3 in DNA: TGCGCCAGCAGCTTGGGAGGGGGCAGAAGCACTGAAGCTTTCTTT. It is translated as CASSLGGGRSTEAFF.

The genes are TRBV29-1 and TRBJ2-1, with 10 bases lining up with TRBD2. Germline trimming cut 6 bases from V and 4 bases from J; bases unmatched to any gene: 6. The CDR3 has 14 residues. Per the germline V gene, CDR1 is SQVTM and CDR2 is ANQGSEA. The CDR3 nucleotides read TGCAGCGTCCGGACTAGCGGACAATACAATGAGCAGTTCTTC. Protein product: CSVRTSGQYNEQFF.

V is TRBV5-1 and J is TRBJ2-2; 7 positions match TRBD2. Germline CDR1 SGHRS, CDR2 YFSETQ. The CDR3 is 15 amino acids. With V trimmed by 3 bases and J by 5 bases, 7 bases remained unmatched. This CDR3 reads CASSSRLSGTGELFF. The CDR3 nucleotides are TGCGCCAGCAGCTCCCGCCTTAGCGGGACCGGGGAGCTGTTTTTT.

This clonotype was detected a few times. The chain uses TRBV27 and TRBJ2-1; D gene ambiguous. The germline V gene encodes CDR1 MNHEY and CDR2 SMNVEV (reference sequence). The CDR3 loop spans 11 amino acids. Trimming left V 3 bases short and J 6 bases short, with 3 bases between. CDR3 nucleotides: TGTGCCAGCAGTTTTTTCAATGAGCAGTTCTTC. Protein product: CASSFFNEQFF.

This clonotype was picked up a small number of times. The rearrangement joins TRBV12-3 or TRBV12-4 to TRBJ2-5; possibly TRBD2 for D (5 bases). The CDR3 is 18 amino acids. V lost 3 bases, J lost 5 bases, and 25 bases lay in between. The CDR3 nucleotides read TGTGCCAGCAGTTTTGGTTTCGACATTTTGGTGACGGGGGAGACCCAGTACTTC. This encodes CASSFGFDILVTGETQYF.

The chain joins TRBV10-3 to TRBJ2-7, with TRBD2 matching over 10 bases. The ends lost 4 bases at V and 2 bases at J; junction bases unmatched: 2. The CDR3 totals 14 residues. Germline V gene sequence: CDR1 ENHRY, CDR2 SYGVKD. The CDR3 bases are TGTGCCATCAGTGTAGCGGGAGGTACCTACGAGCAGTACTTC. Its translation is CAISVAGGTYEQYF.

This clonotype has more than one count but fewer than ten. CDR3 sequence (DNA): TGTGCCAGCAGTTACTCTGAGAGCTTCTCCCTCTACGAGCAGTACTTC. Protein: CASSYSESFSLYEQYF. V usage is TRBV6-5 and J usage is TRBJ2-7, with D hard to call. This CDR3 is 16 amino acids long. Trimming stripped 0 bases from V and 3 bases from J, with 15 bases between. Germline lookup yields CDR1 MNHEY and CDR2 SVGAGI.

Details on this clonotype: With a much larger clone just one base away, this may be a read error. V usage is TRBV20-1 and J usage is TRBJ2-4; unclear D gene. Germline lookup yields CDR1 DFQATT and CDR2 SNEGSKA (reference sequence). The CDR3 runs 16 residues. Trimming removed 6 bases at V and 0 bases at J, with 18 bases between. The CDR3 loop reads CSAPRVHGIAKNIQYF. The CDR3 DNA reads TGCAGTGCCCCTCGGGTCCACGGAATAGCCAAAAACATTCAGTACTTC.

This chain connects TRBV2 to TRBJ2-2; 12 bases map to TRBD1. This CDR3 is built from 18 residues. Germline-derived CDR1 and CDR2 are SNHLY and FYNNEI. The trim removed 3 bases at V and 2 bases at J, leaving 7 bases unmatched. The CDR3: CASSEVLGQGANTGELFF. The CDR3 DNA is TGTGCCAGCAGTGAGGTTCTGGGACAGGGGGCAAACACCGGGGAGCTGTTTTTT. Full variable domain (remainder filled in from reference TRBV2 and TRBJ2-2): EPEVTQTPSHQVTQMGQEVILRCVPISNHLYFYWYRQILGQKVEFLVSFYNNEISEKSEIFDDQFSVERPDGSNFTLKIRSTKLEDSAMYFCASSEVLGQGANTGELFFGEGSRLTVL.